This is a list of T cell receptor beta chains from one sample in a study of cytomegalovirus exposure and HLA in healthy donors. Sequenced by immunoSEQ multiplex PCR; TCRdb stores in-frame clones only, minus some. Its table lists under 65,000 clones. Sequenced input: PBMCs. These receptors were obtained from a woman under 30 in good health and CMV-seronegative. Each CDR3 is given with its conserved first and last residue. The order of the fields is CDR3 length, J gene, V gene, D gene, CDR3 protein, CDR3 DNA. D genes are given only for firm matches.

>14|TRBJ2-7|TRBV13|TRBD1
CASSFGTGNWEQYF
TGTGCCAGCAGCTTCGGGACAGGGAACTGGGAGCAGTACTTC
>13|TRBJ2-7|TRBV6-6|-
CASSTGESYEQYF
TGTGCCAGCAGTACGGGAGAGTCCTACGAGCAGTACTTC
>13|TRBJ2-7|TRBV7-9|-
CASSLTREAVQYF
TGTGCCAGCAGCTTAACCCGGGAAGCAGTGCAGTACTTC
>16|TRBJ2-1|TRBV10-1|TRBD2
CASSDGGGSVHNEQFF
TGCGCCAGCAGTGACGGAGGCGGGAGTGTCCACAATGAGCAGTTCTTC
>17|TRBJ1-2|TRBV28|TRBD1
CASSSPGQGKIDYGYTF
TGTGCCAGCAGTTCGCCGGGACAGGGGAAAATCGACTATGGCTACACCTTC
>19|TRBJ1-2|TRBV5-1|TRBD1
CASSLGPPDREGLQYGYTF
TGCGCCAGCAGCTTGGGGCCCCCGGACAGGGAGGGCCTACAATATGGCTACACCTTC
>14|TRBJ1-2|TRBV30|TRBD1
CAWSPLTGRRGYTF
TGTGCCTGGAGTCCCTTGACAGGGAGGAGGGGCTACACCTTC
>15|TRBJ2-2|TRBV4-2|-
CASSQDEGGTGELFF
TGTGCCAGCAGCCAAGATGAAGGCGGCACCGGGGAGCTGTTTTTT
>15|TRBJ1-5|TRBV19|TRBD1
CASSIVRTGNQPQHF
TGTGCCAGTAGTATAGTCCGGACAGGGAATCAGCCCCAGCATTTT
>14|TRBJ1-5|TRBV7-9|TRBD1
CASSSTGTEQPQHF
TGTGCCAGCAGCTCGACAGGGACGGAGCAGCCCCAGCATTTT
>12|TRBJ1-2|TRBV19|-
CASNNRVKGYTF
TGTGCCAGTAATAACAGGGTAAAAGGCTACACCTTC
>16|TRBJ2-7|TRBV6-5|-
CASSYSSGASIYEQYF
TGTGCCAGCAGTTACTCATCAGGGGCAAGTATCTACGAGCAGTACTTC
>15|TRBJ1-5|TRBV6-1|-
CASSGTSRSNQPQHF
TGTGCCAGCAGCGGGACTTCTAGGAGCAATCAGCCCCAGCATTTT
>13|TRBJ2-5|TRBV27|-
CASSLSGSETQYF
TGTGCCAGCAGTTTATCGGGTAGCGAGACCCAGTACTTC
>17|TRBJ2-1|TRBV7-8|TRBD2
CASSPSRWEGSAPIEFF
TGTGCCAGCAGCCCCTCTCGTTGGGAGGGTTCGGCTCCGATTGAGTTCTTC
>14|TRBJ2-1|TRBV19|TRBD2
CASTNWAGGNEQFF
TGTGCCAGTACCAATTGGGCGGGGGGAAATGAGCAGTTCTTC
>14|TRBJ1-2|TRBV30|TRBD1
CAWSALRTGLVYTF
TGTGCCTGGAGTGCCCTGAGGACAGGTCTGGTCTACACCTTC
>18|TRBJ1-1|TRBV4-1|TRBD1
CASSQGDRGYLRNTEAFF
TGCGCCAGCAGCCAAGGGGACAGGGGCTATCTCCGGAACACTGAAGCTTTCTTT
>12|TRBJ1-2|TRBV5-8|-
CASSLSVYGYTF
TGTGCCAGCAGCTTGTCCGTGTATGGCTACACCTTC
>14|TRBJ2-1|TRBV11-2|TRBD2
CASSLGSSGDYQFF
TGTGCCAGCAGCCTAGGGAGTAGCGGGGACTATCAGTTCTTC
>15|TRBJ1-1|TRBV7-9|-
CASSLAKGAGTEAFF
TGTGCCAGCAGCTTAGCCAAAGGGGCAGGCACTGAAGCTTTCTTT
>15|TRBJ2-7|TRBV5-1|TRBD1
CASSTPGTGDGEQYF
TGCGCCAGCAGCACGCCAGGGACAGGGGATGGCGAGCAGTACTTC
>15|TRBJ2-7|TRBV7-9|-
CASSEDGGARGEQYF
TGTGCCAGCAGCGAAGACGGAGGGGCCCGGGGGGAGCAGTACTTC
>12|TRBJ2-5|TRBV6-5|-
CASSYSRETQYF
TGTGCCAGCAGTTACTCGCGGGAGACCCAGTACTTC
>15|TRBJ2-7|TRBV4-1|TRBD1
CASSQRTGTPYEQYF
TGCGCCAGCAGCCAACGGACAGGGACTCCGTACGAGCAGTACTTC
>14|TRBJ1-1|TRBV29-1|-
CSVTDSPENTEAFF
TGCAGCGTCACGGACAGCCCGGAGAACACTGAAGCTTTCTTT
>15|TRBJ2-5|TRBV5-4|TRBD1
CASSLGGTVQETQYF
TGTGCCAGCAGCTTGGGGGGGACAGTACAAGAGACCCAGTACTTC
>15|TRBJ2-5|TRBV19|-
CASSIGVAAQETQYF
TGTGCCAGTAGTATTGGGGTAGCGGCACAAGAGACCCAGTACTTC
>14|TRBJ1-4|TRBV28|-
CATGLGATNEKLFF
TGTGCCACCGGACTTGGAGCAACTAATGAAAAACTGTTTTTT
>19|TRBJ1-2|TRBV19|TRBD1
CASSAAWGQGRVKVYGYTF
TGTGCCAGTAGTGCCGCTTGGGGACAGGGAAGGGTTAAGGTCTATGGCTACACCTTC
>12|TRBJ2-7|TRBV30|TRBD1
CAWDRGSYEQYF
TGTGCCTGGGACAGGGGGTCCTACGAGCAGTACTTC
>14|TRBJ2-3|TRBV18|-
CASSPPSSTDTQYF
TGTGCCAGCTCACCACCGAGTAGCACAGATACGCAGTATTTT
>13|TRBJ2-1|TRBV30|TRBD2
CAWSKRGYNEQFF
TGTGCCTGGAGTAAGCGGGGGTACAATGAGCAGTTCTTC
>16|TRBJ2-1|TRBV7-9|-
CASSPPDARTYNEQFF
TGTGCCAGCAGCCCCCCCGATGCGAGAACCTACAATGAGCAGTTCTTC
>12|TRBJ2-5|TRBV29-1|TRBD1
CSARGYQETQYF
TGCAGCGCCAGGGGGTACCAAGAGACCCAGTACTTC
>11|TRBJ1-2|TRBV30|-
CAWKQGYGYTF
TGTGCCTGGAAGCAGGGATATGGCTACACCTTC
>21|TRBJ2-3|TRBV10-3|-
CAISESTPRGVSGSPTDTQYF
TGTGCCATCAGTGAGTCGACCCCAAGAGGGGTAAGCGGGTCTCCCACAGATACGCAGTATTTT
>14|TRBJ1-6|TRBV10-3|-
CAISETDSVSPLHF
TGTGCCATCAGTGAAACAGACAGCGTATCACCCCTCCACTTT
>13|TRBJ2-7|TRBV27|TRBD2
CATRGGGFYEQYF
TGTGCCACCCGGGGGGGAGGCTTCTACGAGCAGTACTTC
>15|TRBJ1-1|TRBV6-5|-
CASSYTRTGNTEAFF
TGTGCCAGCAGTTACACCCGGACGGGAAACACTGAAGCTTTCTTT
>12|TRBJ1-2|TRBV6-5|-
CATITGRGGYTF
TGTGCCACGATAACGGGGCGGGGTGGCTACACCTTC
>15|TRBJ1-2|TRBV18|TRBD1
CASSPPRGSNYGYTF
TGTGCCAGCTCACCACCCAGGGGGTCTAACTATGGCTACACCTTC
>13|TRBJ2-7|TRBV10-2|-
CASRGDFSYEQYF
TGCGCCAGCAGGGGGGACTTCTCCTACGAGCAGTACTTC
>17|TRBJ1-5|TRBV12-5|-
CASGTTERTVSNQPQHF
TGTGCTAGTGGCACTACAGAAAGGACAGTTAGCAATCAGCCCCAGCATTTT